The 23 T cell receptor beta chains listed next were all sequenced from one sample in a study of blood T cell repertoires in COVID-19. Measured with immunoSEQ multiplex PCR; TCRdb has only the in-frame clones, and not every one. The sample carries some 150,000 clones, just under 90% recorded once. What was sequenced was peripheral blood. The source is a woman aged 50 to 60 with active or convalescent COVID-19.

This sequence joins TRBV21-1 and TRBJ1-5; the listed D gene, TRBD1, was not tested against the DNA. TRBV21-1 is a pseudogene. This CDR3 comprises 17 residues. In nucleotides, the CDR3 is TGTGCCAGCAGCAAAAACAGGTTGGCCGGTAGCAATCAGCCCCAGCATTTT. Translation gives CASSKNRLAGSNQPQHF.

The chain has TRBV27 and TRBJ2-7; the match to TRBD1 covers 9 bases. Germline V gene sequence: CDR1 MNHEY, CDR2 SMNVEV (reference sequence). Trimming took 5 bases from V and 3 from J; bases not matched to a gene: 5. The CDR3 is 14 residues long. Here the CDR3 reads CASSPGQGYYEQYF. Written as DNA, the CDR3 is TGTGCCAGCAGTCCGGGACAGGGATACTACGAGCAGTACTTC.

V and J are TRBV7-2 and TRBJ1-1, with unresolved D. V lost 2 bases to trimming and J lost 1 base, with 5 bases between them. Per the germline V gene, CDR1 is SGHTA and CDR2 is FQGNSA. The CDR3 runs to 13 residues. The CDR3 loop is CASSLWRNTEAFF. DNA for the CDR3: TGTGCCAGCAGCTTATGGAGGAACACTGAAGCTTTCTTT.

The chain links TRBV7-9 to TRBJ1-4; possibly TRBD1 for D (6 bases). The CDR3 totals 14 residues. Between the trimmed V and J ends, which lost 5 bases and 2 bases, there was a span of 9 bases. The germline gives CDR1 SEHNR, CDR2 FQNEAQ (reference sequence). The CDR3 spells CASSAGVTNEKLFF. In DNA, the CDR3 is TGTGCCAGCAGCGCAGGGGTCACTAATGAAAAACTGTTTTTT.

The CDR3 is CASSMGGADEQYF. The DNA for the CDR3 is TGTGCCAGTAGTATGGGGGGGGCGGACGAGCAGTACTTC. The rearrangement joins TRBV19 to TRBJ2-7; TRBD2 might be the D (7 bases). Trimming took off 3 bases at V and 5 bases at J, with 11 bases between the two ends. Germline V CDR1 and CDR2: LNHDA, SQIVND (reference sequence). The CDR3 consists of 13 residues.

The chain links TRBV19 to TRBJ1-5; D is perhaps TRBD1 (6 bases). Trimming removed 5 bases from V and 1 base from J, with 12 bases in between. There are 15 residues in the CDR3. Germline-derived CDR1 and CDR2 are LNHDA and SQIVND (reference sequence). CDR3 amino acids: CASSAQQGSNQPQHF. DNA of the CDR3: TGTGCCAGTAGTGCACAACAGGGAAGCAATCAGCCCCAGCATTTT.

The rearrangement links TRBV30 to TRBJ2-2; D not resolved. Trimming took off 0 bases at V and 5 bases at J, with 19 bases between the two ends. The germline CDR1 and CDR2 sequences are GTSNPN and SVGIG (reference sequence). CDR3 size: 17 residues. The CDR3 coding sequence is TGTGCCTGGAGTGTACGAGCTGGCCCCGAAGCGACCGGGGAGCTGTTTTTT. Translation: CAWSVRAGPEATGELFF.

The J gene is TRBJ1-2, the V gene TRBV29-1, with TRBD1 matching over 8 bases. CDR3 length: 13 amino acids. Trimming took 2 bases from V and 8 from J; bases not matched to a gene: 7. The germline gives CDR1 SQVTM, CDR2 ANQGSEA. The CDR3 protein is CSVEKQGGRGYTF. The DNA for the CDR3 is TGCAGCGTTGAAAAACAGGGGGGAAGAGGCTACACCTTC.

The chain employs TRBV2 and TRBJ1-3; 7 bases map to TRBD1. The CDR3 has 18 residues. The V segment lost 5 bases and the J segment 0 bases; nucleotides outside the gene matches: 13. Germline CDR1 reads SNHLY; CDR2 reads FYNNEI. As DNA, the CDR3 is TGTGCCAGCAGTCAGATAGGGGGCGTTGGGCCCTCTGGAAACACCATATATTTT. Protein: CASSQIGGVGPSGNTIYF.

This clone is medium-sized by share. The chain has TRBV7-9 and TRBJ2-7, with TRBD1 as a possible D gene (6 bases). V lost 5 bases to trimming and J lost 2 bases, with 13 bases between them. The CDR3 loop spans 14 amino acids. Germline V gene lookup returns CDR1 SEHNR and CDR2 FQNEAQ (reference sequence). The CDR3 reads CASSPRTVTYEQYF. The CDR3 DNA reads as TGTGCCAGCAGCCCCCGGACAGTTACCTACGAGCAGTACTTC.

V usage is TRBV7-9 and J usage is TRBJ1-1; 9 nucleotides line up with TRBD1. This CDR3 is 16 amino acids long. Germline loops: CDR1 SEHNR, CDR2 FQNEAQ (reference sequence). Trimming removed 5 bases from V and 1 base from J; junction bases left unmatched: 8. The CDR3: CASSLGPGQGNTEAFF. CDR3 in DNA: TGTGCCAGCAGCCTTGGCCCGGGACAGGGGAACACTGAAGCTTTCTTT.

V usage is TRBV10-3 and J usage is TRBJ1-5; 8 bases are a match to TRBD1. J gave up 4 bases and V 4 bases, and 3 bases lay outside the gene matches. Germline CDR1 reads ENHRY; CDR2 reads SYGVKD. There are 14 residues in the CDR3. The CDR3, as DNA: TGTGCCATCAGTGTGGGACAGGAGAATCAGCCCCAGCATTTT. Encoded protein: CAISVGQENQPQHF.

This clone was counted only a few times. At one end the junction does not follow the germline gene, possibly because of a read error. V is TRBV14 and J is TRBJ2-5; TRBD2 agrees at 7 bases. Germline V gives CDR1 SGHDN, CDR2 FVKESK. The CDR3 length is 12 residues. The CDR3 spells CASSQDDGRRHF. In DNA, the CDR3 is TGTGCCAGCAGCCAAGATGACGGGAGGCGCCACTTC.

CDR3 in amino acids: CSVVRQGEWTEAFF. The CDR3 DNA sequence: TGCAGCGTCGTCCGACAGGGAGAATGGACTGAAGCTTTCTTT. The chain recombines TRBV29-1 with TRBJ1-1; 7 bases fit TRBD1. The ends lost 6 bases at V and 5 bases at J; junction bases unmatched: 12. The CDR3 contains 14 residues. Germline CDR1 and CDR2: SQVTM and ANQGSEA.

The V call is TRBV2, the J call TRBJ2-7, with TRBD2 matching 12 bases. Germline CDR1 and CDR2: SNHLY and FYNNEI. V dropped 10 bases and J dropped 4; count of bases not matched to a gene: 8. This CDR3 has 14 amino acids. CDR3 in amino acids: CAITTGLAGYEQYF. CDR3 nucleotides: TGTGCCATTACAACAGGACTAGCGGGATACGAGCAGTACTTC.

In nucleotides, the CDR3 is TGTGCCTGGAAACTACCGGGACTAGCGGGGGGGAGACAGTACTTC. This sequence encodes CAWKLPGLAGGRQYF. This chain connects TRBV30 to TRBJ2-5, with 16 bases identical to TRBD2. The V segment lost 4 bases and the J segment 11 bases; nucleotides outside the gene matches: 10. Germline values: CDR1 GTSNPN, CDR2 SVGIG (reference sequence). CDR3 size: 15 residues. Full variable domain (remainder filled in from reference TRBV30 and TRBJ2-5): SQTIHQWPATLVQPVGSPLSLECTVEGTSNPNLYWYRQAAGRGLQLLFYSVGIGQISSEVPQNLSASRPQDRQFILSSKKLLLSDSGFYLCAWKLPGLAGGRQYFGPGTRLLVL.

The V gene is TRBV5-5, the J gene TRBJ2-7; 10 positions match TRBD1. Per the germline V gene, CDR1 is SGHKS and CDR2 is YYEKEE (reference sequence). The CDR3 consists of 15 residues. J lost 4 bases, V lost 0 bases, and 4 bases had no gene match. The CDR3 reads CASSLAGTGVYEQYF. The CDR3 DNA reads TGTGCCAGCAGCTTGGCCGGGACAGGGGTTTACGAGCAGTACTTC.

The rearrangement uses TRBV7-2 and TRBJ1-1; perhaps TRBD1 as D (5 bases). Trimming removed 5 bases at V and 1 base at J, with 17 bases between. This CDR3 has 16 residues. The germline CDR1 and CDR2 sequences are SGHTA and FQGNSA. CDR3 bases: TGTGCCAGCAGCACCCATTCGACAGCCTCGAACACTGAAGCTTTCTTT. It encodes CASSTHSTASNTEAFF.

The chain links TRBV6-5 to TRBJ1-5, with D possibly TRBD1 on 6 matching bases. V lost 6 bases, J lost 1 base, and 13 bases lay in between. Germline CDR1 MNHEY, CDR2 SVGAGI. This CDR3 has 15 residues. CDR3 loop: CASSGRTVSNQPQHF. The CDR3 nucleotides read TGTGCCAGCAGCGGACGGACAGTAAGCAATCAGCCCCAGCATTTT.

A single count supports this clone. The V and J genes are TRBV9 and TRBJ2-1; 7 nucleotides agree with TRBD1. This CDR3 has 15 residues. CDR1 and CDR2 from the germline V gene are SGDLS and YYNGEE. V lost 0 bases, J lost 4 bases, and 4 bases stayed unmatched. CDR3 amino acids: CASSVEGQHYNEQFF. The CDR3 region has the DNA TGTGCCAGCAGCGTAGAGGGACAGCATTACAATGAGCAGTTCTTC. Together with reference TRBV9 and TRBJ2-1, the CDR3 gives the full variable domain: DSGVTQTPKHLITATGQRVTLRCSPRSGDLSVYWYQQSLDQGLQFLIQYYNGEERAKGNILERFSAQQFPDLHSELNLSSLELGDSALYFCASSVEGQHYNEQFFGPGTRLTVL.

The CDR3 nucleotides are TGTGCCAGCAGCTTCGACAGGTATAGCGGCTACACCTTC. Translating gives CASSFDRYSGYTF. V usage is TRBV7-2 and J usage is TRBJ1-2; D is perhaps TRBD1 (6 bases). With 3 bases removed from V and 8 bases from J, the gap between germline ends came to 13 bases. Looked up from germline, CDR1 is SGHTA and CDR2 is FQGNSA. The CDR3 sequence is 13 residues long. Together with reference TRBV7-2 and TRBJ1-2, the CDR3 gives the full variable domain: GAGVSQSPSNKVTEKGKDVELRCDPISGHTALYWYRQSLGQGLEFLIYFQGNSAPDKSGLPSDRFSAERTGGSVSTLTIQRTQQEDSAVYLCASSFDRYSGYTFGSGTRLTVV.

The DNA of the CDR3 is TGCGCCAGCACCTCTGCGCCGTGGGGGGGGCAAGAGACCCAGTACTTC. Its protein product is CASTSAPWGGQETQYF. The chain combines TRBV10-1 with TRBJ2-5; 7 bases map to TRBD2. CDR1 is WNHNN, CDR2 SYGVQD, per germline (reference sequence). J was trimmed by 2 bases and V by 7 bases; bases with no gene match: 13. The CDR3 runs 16 residues.

The chain has TRBV28 and TRBJ1-4; TRBD1 agrees at 8 bases. Germline CDR1 MDHEN, CDR2 SYDVKM. V was clipped by 1 base and J by 6 bases; unmatched bases: 1. CDR3 length: 14 amino acids. The CDR3 reads CASSLSGGYEKLFF. CDR3 nucleotides: TGTGCCAGCAGTTTATCAGGGGGCTATGAAAAACTGTTTTTT.